Listed below are T cell receptor beta chains from one sample, sequenced in a study of PD-1 blockade in classical Hodgkin lymphoma. Data came from immunoSEQ multiplex PCR; TCRdb stores just in-frame clones and leaves some out. The table shows under 30,000 clones, with over 60% occurring only once. The material sequenced was peripheral blood mononuclear cells (PBMCs), taken at baseline. The source is a human donor with classical Hodgkin lymphoma. The CDR3 runs from the conserved cysteine through the conserved F or W. Each record gives: J gene, clone size, D gene, V gene, CDR3 protein, CDR3 DNA. A D gene is named only where the DNA matches it firmly. Rows may omit the clone size; those that give it use once, few, many or a size class.

>TRBJ2-2|NA|NA|TRBV28
CASSSSTKWVTGELFF
TGTGCCAGCAGTTCATCGACGAAGTGGGTCACCGGGGAGCTGTTTTTT
>TRBJ2-7|NA|TRBD2|TRBV6-5
CASTKNGGYEQYF
TGTGCCAGCACCAAAAACGGGGGGTACGAGCAGTACTTC
>TRBJ2-1|NA|NA|TRBV6-5
CASRNGVSYNEQFF
TGTGCCAGCAGAAACGGAGTCTCCTACAATGAGCAGTTCTTC
>TRBJ2-1|NA|NA|TRBV30
CAWSPNLLVSEQFF
TGTGCCTGGAGTCCTAATCTTCTCGTGAGTGAGCAGTTCTTC
>TRBJ1-2|NA|NA|TRBV19
CASSINGGSGYTF
TGTGCCAGTAGTATTAATGGGGGTTCCGGCTACACCTTC
>TRBJ2-1|NA|TRBD2|TRBV7-2
CASSFLAGGVNEQFF
TGTGCCAGCAGCTTCCTAGCGGGGGGGGTCAATGAGCAGTTCTTC
>TRBJ2-7|NA|TRBD2|TRBV7-2
CASSRLAGMYEQYF
TGTGCCAGCAGTCGACTAGCGGGAATGTACGAGCAGTACTTC
>TRBJ1-1|few|TRBD1|TRBV7-3
CASSLNQGDTEAFF
TGTGCCAGCAGCTTAAATCAGGGGGACACTGAAGCTTTCTTT
>TRBJ1-1|NA|NA|TRBV27
CASRLPGEGTEAFF
TGTGCCAGCAGACTGCCAGGGGAAGGGACTGAAGCTTTCTTT
>TRBJ2-1|NA|TRBD2|TRBV18
CASSGTTTYNEQFF
TGTGCCAGCTCAGGGACTACTACCTACAATGAGCAGTTCTTC
>TRBJ2-1|NA|TRBD1|TRBV11-2
CASRRNRGRPYNEQFF
TGTGCCAGCAGGCGGAACAGGGGGCGTCCCTACAATGAGCAGTTCTTC
>TRBJ2-3|NA|NA|TRBV5-6
CAFRGVGTDTQYF
TGTGCCTTCCGGGGCGTGGGCACAGATACGCAGTATTTT
>TRBJ1-5|NA|NA|TRBV5-1
CASSFKVLSNQPQHF
TGCGCCAGCAGTTTTAAGGTATTAAGCAATCAGCCCCAGCATTTT
>TRBJ1-1|NA|TRBD1|TRBV28
CASSNRGLMTEAFF
TGTGCCAGCAGTAACAGGGGGTTGATGACTGAAGCTTTCTTT
>TRBJ1-4|NA|TRBD1|TRBV7-9
CASSLDRGLGKLFF
TGTGCCAGCAGCTTAGACAGGGGGTTGGGAAAACTGTTTTTT
>TRBJ2-3|NA|NA|TRBV7-9
CASSFSGTTDTQYF
TGTGCCAGCAGCTTTAGCGGAACCACAGATACGCAGTATTTT
>TRBJ1-1|NA|NA|TRBV6-6
CASSYRGNTEAFF
TGTGCCAGCAGTTACAGGGGCAACACTGAAGCTTTCTTT
>TRBJ2-2|NA|NA|TRBV7-3
CASSSSPILDTGELFF
TGTGCCAGCAGCTCATCACCGATTCTCGACACCGGGGAGCTGTTTTTT
>TRBJ2-7|many|NA|TRBV9
CASSIPRAEQYF
TGTGCCAGCAGCATTCCTAGGGCAGAGCAGTACTTC
>TRBJ2-5|NA|TRBD2|TRBV29-1
CSGLTSGRQTQYF
TGCAGCGGCCTGACTAGCGGGAGACAGACCCAGTACTTC
>TRBJ1-2|NA|TRBD1|TRBV28
CASSPRGRDGYTF
TGTGCCAGCAGCCCCAGGGGGAGGGATGGCTACACCTTC
>TRBJ1-2|once|NA|TRBV7-8
CASSSPPGGASAVYGYTF
TGTGCCAGCAGCTCCCCACCGGGGGGCGCGTCTGCTGTCTATGGCTACACCTTC
>TRBJ2-2|few|NA|TRBV10-3
CAISENPGANTGELFF
TGTGCCATCAGTGAGAACCCGGGGGCAAACACCGGGGAGCTGTTTTTT
>TRBJ1-3|NA|NA|TRBV7-6
CASSLKVVGSGNTIYF
TGTGCCAGCAGCTTAAAGGTTGTCGGTAGTGGAAACACCATATATTTT
>TRBJ2-5|NA|TRBD2|TRBV6-5
CASSYGRGGETQYF
TGTGCCAGCAGTTACGGCCGGGGAGGGGAGACCCAGTACTTC
>TRBJ2-2|NA|TRBD1|TRBV5-6
CASSLMYRGLGGELFF
TGTGCCAGCAGCCTTATGTACAGGGGGCTCGGCGGGGAGCTGTTTTTT
>TRBJ1-5|once|TRBD1|TRBV5-1
CASSLAGQAFNQPQHF
TGCGCCAGCAGCTTGGCCGGACAGGCGTTCAATCAGCCCCAGCATTTT
>TRBJ2-7|NA|TRBD1|TRBV9
CASSVGGTGTYEQYF
TGTGCCAGCAGCGTAGGCGGGACAGGGACATACGAGCAGTACTTC
>TRBJ1-5|NA|NA|TRBV28
CASSSPLRGQPQHF
TGTGCCAGCAGTTCCCCACTTCGGGGGCAGCCCCAGCATTTT
>TRBJ1-2|NA|NA|TRBV2
CASKPGANYGYTF
TGTGCCAGCAAACCGGGTGCTAACTATGGCTACACCTTC
>TRBJ1-1|NA|NA|TRBV6-1
CASSWTENTEAFF
TGTGCCAGCAGTTGGACGGAGAACACTGAAGCTTTCTTT
>TRBJ2-1|NA|NA|TRBV5-1
CASSFTAPGPYNEQFF
TGCGCCAGCAGCTTCACCGCCCCGGGACCTTACAATGAGCAGTTCTTC
>TRBJ1-1|NA|NA|TRBV7-3
CASSLSIRHSVTEAFF
TGTGCCAGCAGCTTATCTATTCGTCATTCAGTCACTGAAGCTTTCTTT
>TRBJ2-2|once|NA|TRBV10-3
CAIRGQVGDRSTGELFF
TGTGCCATCAGAGGGCAGGTCGGAGACAGGAGCACCGGGGAGCTGTTTTTT
>TRBJ2-4|NA|NA|TRBV21-1
CASSKGQGGPAAKNIQYF
TGTGCCAGCAGCAAAGGGCAGGGAGGCCCAGCGGCCAAAAACATTCAGTACTTC
>TRBJ2-3|NA|NA|TRBV5-1
CASSLGGVGTDTQYF
TGCGCCAGCAGCTTGGGCGGTGTGGGCACAGATACGCAGTATTTT
>TRBJ1-3|NA|NA|TRBV5-6
CASSLSGLGNTIYF
TGTGCCAGCAGCTTGTCGGGGTTGGGAAACACCATATATTTT
>TRBJ1-1|few|NA|TRBV5-1
CASSGRRDTEAFF
TGCGCCAGCAGCGGGAGGAGGGACACTGAAGCTTTCTTT
>TRBJ1-1|NA|TRBD1|TRBV7-9
CASSSRTGGNTEAFF
TGTGCCAGCAGCTCCCGGACAGGGGGGAACACTGAAGCTTTCTTT
>TRBJ2-1|NA|NA|TRBV25-1
CASSEVAGAEQFF
TGTGCCAGCAGTGAGGTTGCCGGGGCTGAGCAGTTCTTC
>TRBJ2-3|few|TRBD2|TRBV6-5
CASREIAGGLGTQYF
TGTGCCAGCAGGGAGATAGCGGGGGGGCTAGGTACGCAGTATTTT
>TRBJ1-2|NA|TRBD1|TRBV18
CASSSKPGTGVPYTF
TGTGCCAGCTCATCCAAACCCGGGACAGGTGTACCCTACACCTTC
>TRBJ1-2|few|NA|TRBV5-1
CASSTAEANYGYTF
TGCGCCAGCAGCACGGCAGAAGCTAACTATGGCTACACCTTC
>TRBJ2-6|NA|TRBD1|TRBV7-9
CASSLYRGAGSGANVLTF
TGTGCCAGCAGCCTATACAGGGGGGCCGGCTCTGGGGCCAACGTCCTGACTTTC
>TRBJ1-4|NA|TRBD1|TRBV19
CASSRQGTNEKLFF
TGTGCCAGTAGTCGACAGGGCACTAATGAAAAACTGTTTTTT
>TRBJ1-1|NA|TRBD1|TRBV27
CASSSRTGTEAFF
TGTGCCAGCAGTTCTCGGACAGGGACTGAAGCTTTCTTT
>TRBJ1-1|few|TRBD1|TRBV18
CASSLYRGGTEAFF
TGTGCCAGCTCACTCTACAGGGGGGGGACTGAAGCTTTCTTT
>TRBJ2-1|NA|NA|TRBV19
CASSISAGAQFF
TGTGCCAGTAGTATATCGGCAGGGGCGCAGTTCTTC